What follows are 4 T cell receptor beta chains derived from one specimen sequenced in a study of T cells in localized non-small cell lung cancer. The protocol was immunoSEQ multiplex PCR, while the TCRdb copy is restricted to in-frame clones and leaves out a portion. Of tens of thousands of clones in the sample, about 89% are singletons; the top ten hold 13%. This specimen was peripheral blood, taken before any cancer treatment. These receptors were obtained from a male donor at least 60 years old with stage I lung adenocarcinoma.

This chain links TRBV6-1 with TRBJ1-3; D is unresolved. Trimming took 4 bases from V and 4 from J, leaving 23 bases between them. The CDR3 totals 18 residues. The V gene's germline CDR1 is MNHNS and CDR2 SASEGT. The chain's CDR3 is CASSAEWVEGGSGNTIYF. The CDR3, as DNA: TGTGCCAGCAGTGCAGAATGGGTCGAGGGTGGATCGGGAAACACCATATATTTT.

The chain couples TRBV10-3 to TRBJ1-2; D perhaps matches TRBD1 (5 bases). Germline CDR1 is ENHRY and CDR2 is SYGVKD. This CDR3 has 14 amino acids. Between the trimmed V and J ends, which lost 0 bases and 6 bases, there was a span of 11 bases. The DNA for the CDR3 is TGTGCCATCAGTGAGTCGCCAGGGCCTGATGGCTACACCTTC. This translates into CAISESPGPDGYTF.

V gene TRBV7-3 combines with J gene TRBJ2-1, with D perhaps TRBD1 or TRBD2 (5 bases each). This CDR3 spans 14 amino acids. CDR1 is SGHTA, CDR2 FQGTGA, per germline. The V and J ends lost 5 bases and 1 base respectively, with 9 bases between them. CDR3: CASSNGGSYNEQFF. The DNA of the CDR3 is TGTGCCAGCAGCAATGGGGGTTCCTACAATGAGCAGTTCTTC.

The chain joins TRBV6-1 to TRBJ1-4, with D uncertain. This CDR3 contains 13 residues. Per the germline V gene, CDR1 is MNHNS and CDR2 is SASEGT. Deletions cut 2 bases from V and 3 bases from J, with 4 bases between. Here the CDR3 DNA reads TGTGCCAGCAGTGAAACCCCTAATGAAAAACTGTTTTTT. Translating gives CASSETPNEKLFF.